This T cell receptor beta chain stems from a study of shared clonotypes between healthy human individuals. Sequenced by immunoSEQ multiplex PCR; TCRdb stores in-frame clones only, minus some. The sample yields around 1,900,000 clones, approximately 92% seen once. This CDR3 spans 14 amino acids. Germline V CDR1 and CDR2: SEHNR, FQNEAQ (reference sequence). With 1 base removed from V and 7 bases from J, the gap between germline ends came to 13 bases. Naivety among CD8 cells was defined by CD45RO negativity and positive CCR7 selection, thereby excluding terminally differentiated effector memory CD45RA+ cells. A single count supports this clone.

Sequencing used naive CD8+ T cells from PBMCs. This clonotype was obtained from a man aged 18 to 29 in good health. Some clones in this sample may be carry-over from other donors' samples. The chain has TRBV7-9 and TRBJ2-5; D uncertain. The CDR3 nucleotides are TGTGCCAGCAGCTTAGGTGGGCTTAAGGGGACCCAGTACTTC. This gives the protein CASSLGGLKGTQYF.